These 29 T cell receptor beta chains came from one sample sequenced in a study of metastatic and nonmetastatic thyroid tumors. Before thyroid surgery, none of the patients had received any treatment. TCRdb re-clonotyped the PCR reads via MiXCR. The sample carries 55,000 to 75,000 clones, 18% recorded once. Sequencing used blood. These receptors came from a female donor with papillary thyroid cancer or a benign thyroid nodule (not recorded which). Some clones in this sample may be carry-over from other donors' samples.

Turning to this clone: Its ends do not fully match the called genes, so a read error is possible. This chain links TRBV6-5 with TRBJ2-5; 7 nucleotides agree with TRBD1. Germline loops: CDR1 MNHEY, CDR2 SVGAGI. The CDR3 loop spans 16 amino acids. The CDR3 region is CDSSYSGQDSGETQYF. The CDR3 region has the DNA TGTGACAGCAGTTACTCAGGACAGGATTCCGGGGAGACCCAGTACTTC.

The chain couples TRBV18 to TRBJ2-1, with D unresolved. Germline loops: CDR1 KGHSH, CDR2 LQKENI. The CDR3 has 12 residues. V was cut by 2 bases and J by 3 bases, with 2 bases left in between. The CDR3 loop reads CASSPNYNEQFF. Written as DNA, the CDR3 is TGTGCCAGCTCACCAAACTACAATGAGCAGTTCTTC.

This clone has at least ten counts. The chain is built from TRBV12-3 or TRBV12-4 and TRBJ2-1, with 10 nucleotides matching TRBD2. V shed 3 bases, J shed 6 bases, and the junction held 5 bases outside the gene matches. The CDR3 runs to 15 residues. The CDR3 spells CASSFKREGGNEQFF. DNA for the CDR3: TGTGCCAGCAGTTTTAAGCGGGAGGGCGGCAATGAGCAGTTCTTC.

This clone showed up just once. V is TRBV5-8 and J is TRBJ1-6; the match to TRBD1 covers 10 bases. CDR1 is SGHTS and CDR2 is YDEGEE in the germline V gene. Germline trimming cut 4 bases from V and 10 bases from J; bases unmatched to any gene: 11. The CDR3 consists of 16 residues. The CDR3 nucleotides are TGTGCCAGCAGCCCCATGACAGGGGGCGCGTGGTCACCCCTCCACTTT. It encodes CASSPMTGGAWSPLHF.

This clone was counted a few times. Just one base apart from a much larger clone, this may be a read error. This chain links TRBV5-6 with TRBJ2-1; 11 nucleotides agree with TRBD2. The length of the CDR3 is 16 residues. After removal of 5 bases from V and 2 bases from J, the junction contained 6 bases not matched to a gene. Per the germline V gene, CDR1 is SGHDT and CDR2 is YYEEEE. Here the CDR3 DNA reads TGTGCCAGCAGAGGCCTAGCGGGAGGCACCTACAATGAGCAGTTCTTC. Protein sequence: CASRGLAGGTYNEQFF.

There are many counts of this clone. The rearrangement links TRBV30 to TRBJ1-1; 9 bases are shared with TRBD1. With V trimmed by 3 bases and J by 5 bases, 4 bases remained unmatched. From germline, CDR1 is GTSNPN and CDR2 SVGIG (reference sequence). The CDR3 extends over 13 amino acids. The chain's CDR3 is CAWRNRGRTEAFF. The CDR3 bases are TGTGCCTGGAGGAACAGGGGGCGGACTGAAGCTTTCTTT.

This clone was counted many times. The CDR3 ends on some other residue instead of the conserved phenylalanine or tryptophan, so this is likely a read error. This chain uses TRBV28 with TRBJ2-3; 8 bases match TRBD1. The CDR3 has 17 residues. V lost 6 bases and J lost 2; bases outside the gene matches: 13. Germline CDR1 reads MDHEN; CDR2 reads SYDVKM. The CDR3 reads CASSIPKGQGPTDTQYL. The CDR3 DNA reads TGTGCCAGCAGCATCCCCAAAGGACAGGGCCCCACAGATACGCAGTATCTT.

There are many counts of this clone. The V and J genes are TRBV27 and TRBJ2-1, with a possible D match to TRBD2 (6 bases). CDR3 length: 13 amino acids. The V end lost 3 bases, the J end lost 8 bases, and 11 bases lay between the germline ends. Germline assignment: CDR1 MNHEY and CDR2 SMNVEV (reference sequence). CDR3 DNA sequence: TGTGCCAGCAGTTTTCTATCGGGGGATGAGCAGTTCTTC. This codes for CASSFLSGDEQFF.

The CDR3 sequence is CASSIGFGWTSVYEQYF. The CDR3, as DNA: TGTGCCAGTAGTATAGGTTTCGGTTGGACAAGTGTCTACGAGCAGTACTTC. The chain combines TRBV19 with TRBJ2-7, with D tentatively TRBD1 (5 bases). Germline V gene lookup returns CDR1 LNHDA and CDR2 SQIVND (reference sequence). This CDR3 contains 17 residues. Trimming removed 1 base at V and 3 bases at J, with 19 bases between.

There are many counts of this clone. V is TRBV3-1 and J is TRBJ1-2, with 8 bases aligning to TRBD1. The CDR3 is made up of 14 amino acids. The V and J ends lost 6 bases and 3 bases, in that order; junction bases with no gene match: 6. Looked up from germline, CDR1 is LGHDT and CDR2 is YNNKEL (reference sequence). DNA of the CDR3: TGTGCCAGCAGGAGGGACAGGAGCGACTATGGCTACACCTTC. It specifies CASRRDRSDYGYTF.

The table lists this clone with many counts. The CDR3 nucleotides read TGTGCCAGCAGCGACCGACTACAGGGAGTGGGGAATTCACCCCTCCACTTT. The encoded protein is CASSDRLQGVGNSPLHF. This sequence joins TRBV7-9 and TRBJ1-6, with D possibly matching TRBD1 (6 bases). Germline CDR1 reads SEHNR; CDR2 reads FQNEAQ (reference sequence). This CDR3 has 17 amino acids. Trimming removed 5 bases from V and 7 bases from J, with 21 bases in between. Full variable domain (outside the CDR3, taken from reference TRBV7-9 and TRBJ1-6): DTGVSQNPRHKITKRGQNVTFRCDPISEHNRLYWYRQTLGQGPEFLTYFQNEAQLEKSRLLSDRFSAERPKGSFSTLEIQRTEQGDSAMYLCASSDRLQGVGNSPLHFGNGTRLTVT.

This clone was detected ten times or more. The sample holds other DNA sequences that translate to the same CDR3. This chain uses TRBV28 with TRBJ1-1; D unclear. Trimming removed 1 base at V and 4 bases at J, with 10 bases between. Germline V gene lookup returns CDR1 MDHEN and CDR2 SYDVKM. The CDR3 spans 14 residues. CDR3 DNA: TGTGCCAGCAGTTTATTGGCAACGGGCACTGAAGCTTTCTTT. It translates to CASSLLATGTEAFF.

V and J are TRBV20-1 and TRBJ2-7, with D perhaps TRBD1 or TRBD2 (5 bases each). The V gene's germline CDR1 is DFQATT and CDR2 SNEGSKA (reference sequence). Trimming left V 6 bases short and J 3 bases short, with 9 bases between. The CDR3 runs 11 residues. The CDR3 is CSAGDGYEQYF. For the CDR3, the DNA is TGCAGTGCAGGGGACGGCTACGAGCAGTACTTC.

By sample fraction, this clone is medium-sized. The gene calls are TRBV30 and TRBJ2-7; 9 bases map to TRBD1. V gave up 7 bases and J gave up 5 bases; unmatched junction bases: 15. CDR1 and CDR2 from the germline V gene are GTSNPN and SVGIG (reference sequence). There are 15 residues in the CDR3. This CDR3 is CAFTGQGTSVDEQYF. CDR3 DNA: TGTGCCTTTACGGGACAGGGTACGTCTGTGGACGAGCAGTACTTC.

This clone came up a few times. Other DNA sequences in this sample translate to the same CDR3. The chain combines TRBV20-1 with TRBJ2-2; 10 bases are a match to TRBD2. The CDR3 spans 14 residues. Germline trimming cut 2 bases from V and 3 bases from J; bases unmatched to any gene: 0. CDR1 and CDR2 from the germline V gene are DFQATT and SNEGSKA (reference sequence). CDR3 sequence reads: CSARLAGDTGELFF. Here the CDR3 DNA reads TGCAGTGCTAGACTAGCGGGAGACACCGGGGAGCTGTTTTTT.

At least ten counts were recorded for this clone. V usage is TRBV14 and J usage is TRBJ1-1; the match to TRBD1 covers 7 bases. The CDR3 consists of 13 residues. Losses at the gene ends were 4 bases for V and 6 bases for J; bases not matched to a gene: 5. Looked up from germline, CDR1 is SGHDN and CDR2 is FVKESK. DNA of the CDR3: TGTGCCAGCAGCCCGGTGCAGGGGGCTGAAGCTTTCTTT. Translating gives CASSPVQGAEAFF.

This clone has just a few counts. J is TRBJ1-5 and V is TRBV6-1; TRBD1 matches 7 bases. The DNA end is a closer match to TRBJ2-3, so the J assignment may be wrong. Germline V gene data show CDR1 as MNHNS and CDR2 as SASEGT. This CDR3 is 16 amino acids long. CDR3 coding DNA: TGTGCCAGCAGTGAAGCGAACAGGGGTTACAATCAGCCCCAGTATTTT. This gives the protein CASSEANRGYNQPQYF.

There are many counts of this clone. The V call is TRBV10-3, the J call TRBJ1-1; D is ambiguous. The CDR3 totals 16 residues. Germline V lookup: CDR1 ENHRY, CDR2 SYGVKD. Trimming removed 4 bases at V and 4 bases at J, with 19 bases between. CDR3 nucleotide sequence: TGTGCCATCAGTGGCGGGGAGCAATTACCCTCCACTGAAGCTTTCTTT. This translates into CAISGGEQLPSTEAFF.

A few counts support this clone. Written as DNA, the CDR3 is TGTGCCAGCAGTGACCGGGACGCTAGTGACGAGCAGTACTTC. The encoded protein is CASSDRDASDEQYF. This chain links TRBV25-1 with TRBJ2-7; tentatively, D is TRBD1 or TRBD2 (5 bases each). Germline lookup yields CDR1 MGHDK and CDR2 SYGVNS. The CDR3 spans 14 residues. Trimming pared 3 bases from V and 5 bases from J, leaving 14 bases between.

The sample holds many counts of this clone. The CDR3 sequence is CASSFGGLAGDTGELFF. CDR3 nucleotides: TGTGCCAGCAGCTTCGGTGGACTAGCGGGGGACACCGGGGAGCTGTTTTTT. The chain has TRBV5-4 and TRBJ2-2; 13 bases are shared with TRBD2. CDR3 size: 17 residues. The germline V gene encodes CDR1 SGHNT and CDR2 YYREEE (reference sequence). Trimming cost V 2 bases and J 3 bases; bases outside gene matches: 4.

The rearrangement links TRBV6-1 to TRBJ1-1; D call uncertain. The length of the CDR3 is 15 residues. V was pared by 8 bases and J by 3 bases, with 19 bases between. CDR1 MNHNS and CDR2 SASEGT come from the germline V gene. The CDR3 nucleotides read TGTGCCAGCCTTCTCGTGGCTTATTCTTACACTGAAGCTTTCTTT. This encodes CASLLVAYSYTEAFF.

The V and J genes are TRBV19 and TRBJ2-5, with 12 bases lining up with TRBD2. CDR1 and CDR2 from the germline V gene are LNHDA and SQIVND (reference sequence). Germline trimming cut 9 bases from V and 5 bases from J; bases unmatched to any gene: 4. The CDR3 has 13 residues. The CDR3 region is CASGTSGSETQYF. As DNA, the CDR3 is TGTGCCAGCGGGACTAGCGGGTCGGAGACCCAGTACTTC.

This clone has a handful of counts. Mismatch with germline at one junction end may stem from a read error. The chain has TRBV24-1 and TRBJ2-2; TRBD1 might be the D (5 bases). CDR1 KGHDR and CDR2 SFDVKD come from the germline V gene. The CDR3 extends over 13 amino acids. CDR3 nucleotides: TGTGACACCAGGGCAGGCGATAACGGGGAGCTGTTTTTT. Protein: CDTRAGDNGELFF.

J is TRBJ1-1 and V is TRBV30; D gene ambiguous. V shed 3 bases and J shed 10 bases, with 24 bases lying between them. The CDR3 has 15 residues. Looked up from germline, CDR1 is GTSNPN and CDR2 is SVGIG (reference sequence). CDR3 protein: CAWSGSPAVPNRAFF. Written as DNA, the CDR3 is TGTGCCTGGAGCGGATCCCCCGCAGTCCCCAATCGAGCTTTCTTT.

The sample holds many counts of this clone. The genes are TRBV3-2 and TRBJ2-3; the table's D call TRBD1 went unverified against the DNA. TRBV3-2 counts as a pseudogene. There are 18 residues in the CDR3. The CDR3 region has the DNA TGTGCCAGCAGTCCGCACGCCCCTTCCCAGGCTAGCACAGATACGCAGTATTTT. Amino acids: CASSPHAPSQASTDTQYF.

The chain carries TRBV5-1 and TRBJ2-7, with TRBD1 matching over 7 bases. The CDR3 runs 13 residues. Germline V CDR1 and CDR2: SGHRS, YFSETQ. Trimming at V came to 4 bases and at J to 2 bases, leaving 3 bases not matched to a gene. CDR3 bases: TGCGCCAGCAGCAGGACAGGAGCCTACGAGCAGTACTTC. This encodes CASSRTGAYEQYF. Supplemented by reference TRBV5-1 and TRBJ2-7, the full variable domain reads KAGVTQTPRYLIKTRGQQVTLSCSPISGHRSVSWYQQTPGQGLQFLFEYFSETQRNKGNFPGRFSGRQFSNSRSEMNVSTLELGDSALYLCASSRTGAYEQYFGPGTRLTVT.

This clone was recorded at least ten times. The chain has TRBV20-1 and TRBJ2-3; a possible D gene is TRBD2 (6 bases). CDR3 length: 13 amino acids. Trimming removed 3 bases from V and 3 bases from J, with 10 bases in between. Germline V gene data show CDR1 as DFQATT and CDR2 as SNEGSKA (reference sequence). The CDR3 DNA reads as TGCAGTGCTAGCGGGGACTCGACAGATACGCAGTATTTT. Protein product: CSASGDSTDTQYF.

This clone has a count of ten or more. This chain links TRBV19 with TRBJ1-5, with unresolved D. Germline assignment: CDR1 LNHDA and CDR2 SQIVND (reference sequence). The CDR3 has 15 residues. The V and J ends lost 3 bases and 4 bases respectively, with 13 bases between them. The CDR3 protein is CASSIEGATNQPQHF. The DNA of the CDR3 is TGTGCCAGTAGTATTGAGGGTGCGACTAATCAGCCCCAGCATTTT.

The V call is TRBV6-2 or TRBV6-3, the J call TRBJ2-7; a possible D gene is TRBD1 (5 bases). The CDR3 loop spans 15 amino acids. The germline V and J ends were trimmed by 5 bases and 3 bases, with 17 bases remaining between them. Per germline, CDR1 MNHEY and CDR2 SVGEGT. The CDR3 protein is CASSTWAGPSYEQYF. DNA of the CDR3: TGTGCCAGCAGTACTTGGGCAGGGCCCAGCTACGAGCAGTACTTC.